Described below is a single T cell receptor beta chain sequence and its context. The protocol was immunoSEQ multiplex PCR, while the TCRdb copy is restricted to in-frame clones and leaves out a portion. The table records roughly 500,000 clones, about four fifths of them present only once. The sample belongs to a study of shared clonotypes between healthy human individuals. J was trimmed by 5 bases and V by 6 bases; bases with no gene match: 6. The CDR3 totals 14 residues. Germline CDR1 MNHEY, CDR2 SMNVEV (reference sequence). The TCR sequence derives from a woman aged 40 to 50 in good health. Some clones in this sample may be carry-over from other donors' samples. The chain has TRBV27 and TRBJ1-2; 10 positions match TRBD1. Sequenced material: PBMCs. The CDR3 loop reads CASRKTGGGYGYTF. The CDR3 DNA is TGTGCCAGCAGGAAGACAGGGGGCGGGTATGGCTACACCTTC.